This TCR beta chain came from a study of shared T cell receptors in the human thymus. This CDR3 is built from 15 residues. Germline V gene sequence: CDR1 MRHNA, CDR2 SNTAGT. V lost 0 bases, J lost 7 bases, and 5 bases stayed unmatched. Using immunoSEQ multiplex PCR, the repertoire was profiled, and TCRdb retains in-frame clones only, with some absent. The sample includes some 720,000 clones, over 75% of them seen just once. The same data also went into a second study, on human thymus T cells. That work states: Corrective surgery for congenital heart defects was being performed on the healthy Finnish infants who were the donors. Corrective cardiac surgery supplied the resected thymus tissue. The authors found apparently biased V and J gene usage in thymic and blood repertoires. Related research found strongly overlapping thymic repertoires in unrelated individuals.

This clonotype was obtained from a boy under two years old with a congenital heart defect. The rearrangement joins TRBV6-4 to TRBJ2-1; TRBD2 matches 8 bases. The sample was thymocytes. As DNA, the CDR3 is TGTGCCAGCAGTGACTCGGCGGGAGGACAGAATGAGCAGTTCTTC. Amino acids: CASSDSAGGQNEQFF.